The T cell receptor (beta chain) under discussion was sequenced for a study of T cell responses to AZD1222 COVID-19 vaccine. Germline CDR1 MDHEN, CDR2 SYDVKM. The CDR3 loop spans 17 amino acids. V was clipped by 5 bases and J by 5 bases; unmatched bases: 14. Study-wide findings and caveats: The number of AZD1222 recipients seropositive at baseline was only five or six. Spike-spanning, vaccine-associated CD4 TCRs were dominant at 160-218 and 743-854. Donors in the cohort were predominantly white British and more often female, and clonal diversity was possibly underestimated. Nearly half of the spike-specific TCRs reportedly recognize variant regions that carry no mutations.

The method was immunoSEQ multiplex PCR; TCRdb's version includes in-frame clones alone and lacks a portion of them. This table has some 150,000 clones, around nine tenths appearing once. Concerning this clone itself: Its target is not known.

The sequence came from an adult in good health. The source was peripheral blood, collected on day 0 of AZD1222 vaccination. The chain links TRBV28 to TRBJ1-5; 8 positions match TRBD1. CDR3 bases: TGTGCCAGCAGTAGCGACCCCACAGGGGGTTTGGATCAGCCCCAGCATTTT. Translating it yields CASSSDPTGGLDQPQHF.